The TCR beta chain described here comes from a study of OX40 agonist ivuxolimab in advanced cancers. General observations from the study: On average, CD8+ T cells showed a greater number of expanded clones than CD4+. The authors did not determine the antigen specificity of the expanded peripheral T cells.

The ends were cut back, 2 bases at V and 4 bases at J, with 14 bases in the middle. The germline gives CDR1 MNHEY, CDR2 SVGAGI. The length of the CDR3 is 15 residues. A note on this clone: Its cognate antigen is unknown.

Assay: immunoSEQ multiplex PCR; the TCRdb copy retains only in-frame clones and omits some. The profile covers around 83,000 clones, with 84% appearing a single time and around 7.8% taken by the ten largest. Patients with autoimmune history or systemic immunosuppression were excluded. Blood got drawn at baseline, again on cycle 4 day 1, and then on cycle 7 day 1. The receptor's source is an adult with an advanced solid tumor such as melanoma, head and neck, liver or kidney cancer. This material consisted of CD4+ or CD8+ T cells sorted from blood, taken in a trial of the OX40 agonist ivuxolimab. The chain combines TRBV6-5 with TRBJ1-2, with no clear D. CDR3 coding DNA: TGTGCCAGCAGTTACGGAAAATCAGGATTCTATGGCTACACCTTC. It encodes CASSYGKSGFYGYTF.